The clone carrying this TCR beta chain showed up just a few times. Its antigen is as yet unknown. The entry originates in a study of blood T cells in healthy people across ages. CDR3 length: 13 residues. Germline CDR1 reads SGDLS; CDR2 reads YYNGEE. Trimming removed 3 bases from V and 4 bases from J, with 10 bases in between. Next came a second PCR, run for about 7 to 12 cycles, which used a sample-barcoded 5' primer along with a J-beta primer mix. TCRdb reanalysed the 5' RACE reads using MiXCR and keeps one entry per CDR3 protein. Of 1,500,000 or so distinct CDR3 sequences in the sample, approximately 39% were seen once. Study-level results: A strong correlation was found between TCR beta diversity and the percentage of naive T cells.

The chain uses TRBV9 and TRBJ2-5, with a tentative D call TRBD1 (6 bases). The specimen sequenced was blood. This TCR came from a woman aged 18-29 years in good health. The CDR3 DNA is TGTGCCAGCAGCGCTCAGGGGTCAGAGACCCAGTACTTC. This codes for CASSAQGSETQYF.